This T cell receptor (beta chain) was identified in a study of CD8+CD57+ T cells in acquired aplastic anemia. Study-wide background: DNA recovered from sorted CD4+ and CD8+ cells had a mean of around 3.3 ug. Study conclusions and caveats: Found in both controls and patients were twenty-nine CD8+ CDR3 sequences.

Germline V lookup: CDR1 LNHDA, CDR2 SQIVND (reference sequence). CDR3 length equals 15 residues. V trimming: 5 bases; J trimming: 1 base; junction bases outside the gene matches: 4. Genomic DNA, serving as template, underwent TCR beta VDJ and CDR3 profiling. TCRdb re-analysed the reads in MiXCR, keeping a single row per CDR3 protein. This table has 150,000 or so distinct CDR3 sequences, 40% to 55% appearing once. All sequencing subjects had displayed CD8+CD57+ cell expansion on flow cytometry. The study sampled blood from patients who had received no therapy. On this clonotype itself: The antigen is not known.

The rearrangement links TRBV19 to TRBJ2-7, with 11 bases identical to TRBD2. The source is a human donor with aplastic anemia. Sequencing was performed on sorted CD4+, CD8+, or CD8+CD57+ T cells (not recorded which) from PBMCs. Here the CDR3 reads CASSGGLAVSYEQYF. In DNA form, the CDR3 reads TGTGCCAGTAGTGGGGGACTAGCGGTTTCCTACGAGCAGTACTTC.